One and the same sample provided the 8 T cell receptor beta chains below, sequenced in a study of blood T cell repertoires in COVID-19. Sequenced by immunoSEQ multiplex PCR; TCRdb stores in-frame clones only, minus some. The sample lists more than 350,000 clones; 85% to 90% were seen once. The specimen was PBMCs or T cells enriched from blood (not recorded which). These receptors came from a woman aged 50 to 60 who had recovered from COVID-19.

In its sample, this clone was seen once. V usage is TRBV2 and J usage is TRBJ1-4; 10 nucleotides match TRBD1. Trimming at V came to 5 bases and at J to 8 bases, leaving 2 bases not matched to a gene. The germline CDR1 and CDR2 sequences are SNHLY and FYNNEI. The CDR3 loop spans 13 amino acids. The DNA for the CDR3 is TGTGCCAGCAGTCCGGGACAGGGGGAAAAACTGTTTTTT. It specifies CASSPGQGEKLFF.

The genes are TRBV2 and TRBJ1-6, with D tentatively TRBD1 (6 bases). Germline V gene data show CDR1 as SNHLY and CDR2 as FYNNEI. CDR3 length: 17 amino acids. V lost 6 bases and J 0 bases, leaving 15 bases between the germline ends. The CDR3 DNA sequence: TGTGCCAGCAGCTCCGGGACACAAAGCTCCTATAATTCACCCCTCCACTTT. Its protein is CASSSGTQSSYNSPLHF.

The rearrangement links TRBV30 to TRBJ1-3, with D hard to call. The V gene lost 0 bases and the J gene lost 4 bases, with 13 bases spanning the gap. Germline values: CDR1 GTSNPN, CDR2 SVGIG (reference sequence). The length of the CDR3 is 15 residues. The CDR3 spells CAWSVHRSIGNTIYF. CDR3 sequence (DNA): TGTGCCTGGAGTGTCCACCGGAGTATAGGAAACACCATATATTTT.

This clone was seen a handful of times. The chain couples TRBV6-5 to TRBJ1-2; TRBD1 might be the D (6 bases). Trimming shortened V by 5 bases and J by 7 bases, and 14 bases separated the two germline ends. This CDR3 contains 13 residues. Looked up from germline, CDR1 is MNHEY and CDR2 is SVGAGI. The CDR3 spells CASSSDGQFGYTF. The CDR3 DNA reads TGTGCCAGCAGTAGCGACGGACAGTTTGGCTACACCTTC.

The CDR3 loop reads CASSIWTGGVGTHQPQHF. The CDR3 DNA reads as TGTGCCAGTAGTATTTGGACAGGGGGAGTCGGAACCCATCAGCCCCAGCATTTT. The V and J genes are TRBV19 and TRBJ1-5; 10 bases map to TRBD1. Per germline, CDR1 LNHDA and CDR2 SQIVND (reference sequence). V lost 3 bases and J lost 5; bases outside the gene matches: 13. There are 18 residues in the CDR3.

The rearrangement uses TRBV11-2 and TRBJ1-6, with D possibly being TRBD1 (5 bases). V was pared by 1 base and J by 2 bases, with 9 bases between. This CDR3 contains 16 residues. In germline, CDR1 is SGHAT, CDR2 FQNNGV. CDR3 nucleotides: TGTGCCAGCAGCTTAGGAAGGGGTACCTATAATTCACCCCTCCACTTT. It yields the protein CASSLGRGTYNSPLHF.

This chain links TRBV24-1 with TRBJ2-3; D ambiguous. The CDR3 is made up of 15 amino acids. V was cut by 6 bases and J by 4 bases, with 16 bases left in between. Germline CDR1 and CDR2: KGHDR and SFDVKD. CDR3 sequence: CATSPSETFADTQYF. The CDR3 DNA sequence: TGTGCCACCAGTCCCAGCGAGACTTTCGCAGATACGCAGTATTTT.

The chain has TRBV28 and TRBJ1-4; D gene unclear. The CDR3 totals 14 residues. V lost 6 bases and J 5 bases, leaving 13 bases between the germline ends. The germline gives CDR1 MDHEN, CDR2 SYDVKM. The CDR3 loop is CASRPTGLNEKLFF. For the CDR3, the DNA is TGTGCCAGCAGACCTACGGGGTTGAATGAAAAACTGTTTTTT.